This record looks at one T cell receptor beta chain sequence and its context. Clones were sequenced by immunoSEQ multiplex PCR, and TCRdb holds only the in-frame ones, with some missing. The sample includes around 70,000 clones, under 90% of them seen just once. This sample was included in a study of OX40 agonist ivuxolimab in advanced cancers. Study as a whole: The study treated patients with ivuxolimab, an agonistic anti-OX40 (CD134) antibody. The eligibility criteria allowed prior anti-PD-1, anti-PD-L1 or anti-CTLA-4 therapy, and approximately 42% had some.

Per germline, CDR1 SGHRS and CDR2 YFSETQ. This CDR3 comprises 15 residues. V was pared by 0 bases and J by 2 bases, with 11 bases between. The receptor was derived from an adult with an advanced solid tumor such as melanoma, head and neck, liver or kidney cancer. Source: CD4+ or CD8+ T cells sorted from blood, taken in a trial of the OX40 agonist ivuxolimab. This chain connects TRBV5-1 to TRBJ2-5, with no clear D. The CDR3 sequence: CASSLDSPRQETQYF. The CDR3 DNA follows: TGCGCCAGCAGCTTGGACAGCCCGCGTCAAGAGACCCAGTACTTC.